The clone carrying this T cell receptor beta chain was found a few times. Barcoded TCR alpha and TCR beta cDNA libraries with UMIs came from 5'RACE using constant-segment primers. From the 5' RACE reads, TCRdb called clonotypes with MiXCR, one entry per CDR3 protein. The sample includes under 450,000 distinct CDR3 sequences, more than 20% of them seen just once. V shed 3 bases, J shed 0 bases, and the junction held 7 bases outside the gene matches. The V gene's germline CDR1 is LGHDT and CDR2 YNNKEL (reference sequence). The CDR3 has 17 residues. This record belongs to a study of T-cell memory formation after mild COVID-19.

This sequence originates from an adult woman who had mild COVID-19 (a few samples of this study predate the infection). Cell type and time point are not known. Specimen: PBMCs or a T cell subset sorted from them (not recorded which). The genes are TRBV3-1 and TRBJ2-7; 11 nucleotides agree with TRBD2. The CDR3 coding sequence is TGTGCCAGCAGCCAGCCCCTAACTAGCGGGGGCTCCTACGAGCAGTACTTC. This gives the protein CASSQPLTSGGSYEQYF.